This passage covers 23 T cell receptor beta chains from one sample sequenced in a study of T-cell reconstitution after alpha-beta-depleted transplantation in children. For TCRbeta, the library was prepared with unique molecular identifiers. TCRdb reprocessed the PCR reads via MiXCR and lists one record per CDR3 protein. In the table there are 200,000 to 300,000 distinct CDR3 sequences, roughly 23% of which are singletons. Source: PBMCs, taken before TCRalphabeta/CD19-depleted stem cell transplant. These receptors all stem from a girl aged 2-9 years with Fanconi anemia, due to receive a stem cell transplant.

The table lists this clonotype with many counts. The rearrangement uses TRBV20-1 and TRBJ2-1, with 13 nucleotides matching TRBD2. CDR3 size: 16 residues. Trimming took 6 bases from V and 0 from J; bases not matched to a gene: 5. The germline V gene encodes CDR1 DFQATT and CDR2 SNEGSKA (reference sequence). CDR3 coding DNA: TGCAGTGCGTACACTAGCGGGGGGGCCTCCTACAATGAGCAGTTCTTC. As protein: CSAYTSGGASYNEQFF.

This clonotype turned up a few times. CDR3: CASSSWTGRNTGELFF. The CDR3 nucleotides read TGTGCCAGCAGCTCCTGGACAGGGAGGAACACCGGGGAGCTGTTTTTT. This chain connects TRBV11-3 to TRBJ2-2, with 8 bases fitting TRBD1. CDR3 length: 16 amino acids. Trimming at V came to 4 bases and at J to 1 base, leaving 5 bases not matched to a gene. The germline V gene encodes CDR1 SGHNT and CDR2 YENEEA.

This clonotype came up many times. This chain uses TRBV19 with TRBJ2-1; either TRBD1 or TRBD2 may fit D (5 bases each). Deletions cut 3 bases from V and 6 bases from J, with 21 bases between. This CDR3 is 17 amino acids long. The V gene's germline CDR1 is LNHDA and CDR2 SQIVND (reference sequence). CDR3 bases: TGTGCCAGTAGTATCCACCTAGTGCGCCCTGGGGGCAATGAGCAGTTCTTC. Its translation: CASSIHLVRPGGNEQFF.

The rearrangement links TRBV5-1 to TRBJ2-1, with 7 positions matching TRBD1. The CDR3 spans 15 residues. In germline, CDR1 is SGHRS, CDR2 YFSETQ. J gave up 6 bases and V 0 bases, and 6 bases lay outside the gene matches. CDR3 nucleotides: TGCGCCAGCAGCTTGGGTTACAGGGGCCCCAATGAGCAGTTCTTC. Translation: CASSLGYRGPNEQFF.

This clonotype has a count of ten or more. J is TRBJ2-7 and V is TRBV20-1, with 16 positions matching TRBD2. The CDR3 spans 18 residues. J gave up 0 bases and V 5 bases, and 10 bases lay outside the gene matches. Germline assignment: CDR1 DFQATT and CDR2 SNEGSKA (reference sequence). The CDR3 protein is CSAEGLAGGRTHSYEQYF. The CDR3 nucleotides are TGCAGTGCTGAGGGACTAGCGGGGGGGCGGACCCACTCCTACGAGCAGTACTTC.

The sample holds many counts of this clonotype. The chain recombines TRBV20-1 with TRBJ2-1; D unresolved. The length of the CDR3 is 14 residues. V was shortened by 4 bases and J by 0 bases, with 10 bases between the two germline ends. In germline, CDR1 is DFQATT, CDR2 SNEGSKA (reference sequence). CDR3 loop: CSAIGGRSYNEQFF. The CDR3 DNA sequence: TGCAGTGCTATAGGCGGTCGCTCCTACAATGAGCAGTTCTTC.

Ten or more counts support this clonotype. The chain employs TRBV27 and TRBJ2-1, with 8 bases matching TRBD1. The length of the CDR3 is 19 residues. Germline loops: CDR1 MNHEY, CDR2 SMNVEV (reference sequence). The V segment lost 0 bases and the J segment 0 bases; nucleotides outside the gene matches: 10. CDR3 in amino acids: CASSLSPGPGTGSYNEQFF. The CDR3 DNA follows: TGTGCCAGCAGTTTATCCCCAGGTCCCGGGACAGGCTCCTACAATGAGCAGTTCTTC.

The chain has TRBV5-1 and TRBJ2-1, with D possibly TRBD1 on 5 matching bases. Trimming stripped 4 bases from V and 0 bases from J, with 11 bases between. From germline, CDR1 is SGHRS and CDR2 YFSETQ. The CDR3 is made up of 15 amino acids. The chain's CDR3 is CASSLDRNSYNEQFF. CDR3 bases: TGCGCCAGCAGCCTCGACAGAAACTCCTACAATGAGCAGTTCTTC.

This clonotype was counted between two and nine times. The chain recombines TRBV29-1 with TRBJ2-7; 11 nucleotides agree with TRBD1. Unmatched junction bases numbered 8, after V lost 7 bases and J lost 9 bases. This CDR3 contains 12 residues. Germline CDR1 reads SQVTM; CDR2 reads ANQGSEA. The CDR3 sequence: CSATGQGEGQYF. The CDR3 DNA reads as TGCAGCGCAACGGGACAGGGGGAGGGGCAGTACTTC.

The chain couples TRBV27 to TRBJ2-5; D might be TRBD1 (5 bases). The ends were cut back, 1 base at V and 5 bases at J, with 11 bases in the middle. Germline V gene lookup returns CDR1 MNHEY and CDR2 SMNVEV (reference sequence). This CDR3 spans 14 amino acids. The CDR3 loop is CASSLLGLGETQYF. CDR3 in DNA: TGTGCCAGCAGTTTATTGGGGCTCGGGGAGACCCAGTACTTC.

The J gene is TRBJ1-2, the V gene TRBV29-1; 9 bases line up with TRBD1. CDR3 size: 13 residues. Looked up from germline, CDR1 is SQVTM and CDR2 is ANQGSEA. Trimming removed 5 bases from V and 5 bases from J; junction bases left unmatched: 6. CDR3 nucleotides: TGCAGCGTTTCAGGGACAGGGAAGTATGGCTACACCTTC. As protein: CSVSGTGKYGYTF.

The rearrangement uses TRBV7-9 and TRBJ1-1, with 10 bases matching TRBD1. Germline CDR1 is SEHNR and CDR2 is FQNEAQ (reference sequence). This CDR3 has 15 amino acids. The ends lost 5 bases at V and 5 bases at J; junction bases unmatched: 8. The CDR3 bases are TGTGCCAGCAGCCCTCGGACAGGGGGGGAGACTGAAGCTTTCTTT. Translating it yields CASSPRTGGETEAFF.

This clonotype was found many times. The gene calls are TRBV29-1 and TRBJ1-1, with D tentatively TRBD1 (5 bases). Germline CDR1 SQVTM, CDR2 ANQGSEA. V lost 4 bases and J lost 4, with 22 bases in between. This CDR3 is built from 16 residues. CDR3 in DNA: TGCAGCGTTGCGAGCCACCGACACGAACAGGCCACTGAAGCTTTCTTT. It translates to CSVASHRHEQATEAFF.

This clonotype was seen repeatedly, ten times or more. This chain links TRBV5-6 with TRBJ2-7; 7 bases match TRBD1. The CDR3 is 15 amino acids. The V and J ends lost 2 bases and 2 bases, in that order; junction bases with no gene match: 7. Germline V gene sequence: CDR1 SGHDT, CDR2 YYEEEE. The CDR3 DNA follows: TGTGCCAGCAGCTTTCCCAGGGGGTTGACCTACGAGCAGTACTTC. Protein sequence: CASSFPRGLTYEQYF.

This clonotype was observed many times. This rearrangement joins TRBV11-2 to TRBJ2-3, with 9 bases that match TRBD2. Germline loops: CDR1 SGHAT, CDR2 FQNNGV. This CDR3 has 18 residues. With V trimmed by 2 bases and J by 2 bases, 11 bases remained unmatched. The CDR3 coding sequence is TGTGCCAGCAGCTTATGGAGGGCTAGCGGGGTCCTCACAGATACGCAGTATTTT. Translation gives CASSLWRASGVLTDTQYF.

A few counts support this clonotype. The V gene is TRBV29-1, the J gene TRBJ2-3; either TRBD1 or TRBD2 may supply D (5 bases each). V was shortened by 3 bases and J by 3 bases, with 16 bases between the two germline ends. The length of the CDR3 is 15 residues. The germline V gene encodes CDR1 SQVTM and CDR2 ANQGSEA. The chain's CDR3 is CSVEERKDTTDTQYF. The CDR3 nucleotides are TGCAGCGTTGAGGAGCGGAAGGACACGACAGATACGCAGTATTTT.

The gene calls are TRBV5-1 and TRBJ2-1; D is undetermined. Germline lookup yields CDR1 SGHRS and CDR2 YFSETQ. The ends were cut back, 4 bases at V and 9 bases at J, with 11 bases in the middle. The CDR3 sequence is 12 residues long. The chain's CDR3 is CASSVSFSEQFF. The DNA for the CDR3 is TGCGCCAGCAGCGTTTCCTTTAGTGAGCAGTTCTTC. Drawing the rest from reference TRBV5-1 and TRBJ2-1, the complete variable domain is KAGVTQTPRYLIKTRGQQVTLSCSPISGHRSVSWYQQTPGQGLQFLFEYFSETQRNKGNFPGRFSGRQFSNSRSEMNVSTLELGDSALYLCASSVSFSEQFFGPGTRLTVL.

V usage is TRBV29-1 and J usage is TRBJ2-3; TRBD1 matches 7 bases. This CDR3 is built from 14 residues. Germline CDR1 is SQVTM and CDR2 is ANQGSEA. V was clipped by 4 bases and J by 3 bases; unmatched bases: 7. CDR3 protein: CSVVHRGGTDTQYF. In nucleotides, the CDR3 is TGCAGCGTTGTCCACAGGGGTGGTACAGATACGCAGTATTTT.

This clonotype was picked up many times. The chain combines TRBV29-1 with TRBJ2-2, with 7 nucleotides matching TRBD2. From germline, CDR1 is SQVTM and CDR2 ANQGSEA. The CDR3 consists of 14 residues. The junction had 5 bases not matched to a gene; V was cut back by 4 bases and J by 3 bases. This CDR3 reads CSVGATSYTGELFF. The CDR3 nucleotides read TGCAGCGTTGGGGCGACTAGCTACACCGGGGAGCTGTTTTTT.

This clonotype was detected only a few times. This sequence joins TRBV20-1 and TRBJ2-5; D uncertain. CDR1 is DFQATT, CDR2 SNEGSKA, per germline (reference sequence). This CDR3 spans 12 amino acids. V gave up 3 bases and J gave up 5 bases, with 10 bases separating them. CDR3 sequence: CSASYGRETQYF. The CDR3, as DNA: TGCAGTGCTAGTTACGGTCGGGAGACCCAGTACTTC.

This clonotype was counted many times. The chain uses TRBV29-1 and TRBJ2-3; TRBD2 matches 11 bases. Trimming took 3 bases from V and 2 from J; bases not matched to a gene: 7. The germline CDR1 and CDR2 sequences are SQVTM and ANQGSEA. This CDR3 is built from 16 residues. DNA for the CDR3: TGCAGCGTTGACCCCTTACTAGCGGGGGACACAGATACGCAGTATTTT. Its protein product is CSVDPLLAGDTDTQYF.

The gene calls are TRBV20-1 and TRBJ1-6, with 8 positions matching TRBD1. The J segment lost 8 bases and the V segment lost 0 bases, leaving 3 bases of the junction unmatched. This CDR3 region has 14 residues. The germline V gene encodes CDR1 DFQATT and CDR2 SNEGSKA (reference sequence). The CDR3: CSAREQGDYSPLHF. CDR3 DNA: TGCAGTGCTAGAGAACAGGGGGACTATTCACCCCTCCACTTT.

The chain joins TRBV4-2 to TRBJ2-1; TRBD1 matches at 9 bases. Germline V lookup: CDR1 LGHNA, CDR2 YNFKEQ. The CDR3 loop spans 15 amino acids. The trim removed 3 bases at V and 2 bases at J, leaving 2 bases unmatched. CDR3 protein: CASSHTGGPYNEQFF. The CDR3 nucleotides are TGTGCCAGCAGCCACACAGGGGGCCCCTACAATGAGCAGTTCTTC.